This entry lists 27 T cell receptor beta chains sequenced from one sample in a study of blood T cell repertoires in COVID-19. Clones were read by immunoSEQ multiplex PCR, and TCRdb kept only the in-frame ones, dropping some. There are 270,000 or so clones in the sample; roughly 84% occur only once, and less than 4% lies in the top ten. The sequencing sample was made of peripheral blood. The receptor set was obtained from a woman under 30 with acute or convalescent COVID-19.

This clone was picked up a small number of times. The V gene is TRBV27, the J gene TRBJ1-5; possibly TRBD1 for D (5 bases). CDR3 length: 14 residues. Trimming removed 0 bases from V and 6 bases from J, with 9 bases in between. Germline CDR1 is MNHEY and CDR2 is SMNVEV (reference sequence). This CDR3 reads CASSLSWGGQPQHF. CDR3 nucleotide sequence: TGTGCCAGCAGTTTATCTTGGGGCGGTCAGCCCCAGCATTTT.

The chain has TRBV5-1 and TRBJ2-5, with D hard to call. CDR1 is SGHRS and CDR2 is YFSETQ in the germline V gene. The CDR3 runs to 13 residues. Deletions cut 0 bases from V and 0 bases from J, with 3 bases between. The CDR3 spells CASSLGNQETQYF. In DNA form, the CDR3 reads TGCGCCAGCAGCTTGGGTAACCAAGAGACCCAGTACTTC.

The chain carries TRBV21-1 and TRBJ2-1; TRBD1 was called by the table and not checked on the DNA. TRBV21-1 is recorded as a pseudogene. The CDR3 length is 16 residues. The CDR3 nucleotides read TGTGCCAGCAACCCTGGGACAGGGGGCTCCTACAATGAGCAGTTCTTC. The encoded protein is CASNPGTGGSYNEQFF.

This chain uses TRBV4-3 with TRBJ2-7, with 9 bases fitting TRBD2. This CDR3 is 17 amino acids long. The germline CDR1 and CDR2 sequences are LGHNA and YSLEER. V shed 0 bases and J 4 bases; nucleotides not matched to a gene: 10. The CDR3 nucleotides are TGCGCCAGCAGCCAAGATAGTTTGGGACTAGCTGGGTACGAGCAGTACTTC. It encodes CASSQDSLGLAGYEQYF.

The chain recombines TRBV4-1 with TRBJ2-1; weak D call: TRBD2 (6 bases). V was trimmed by 5 bases and J by 10 bases, leaving 12 bases between them. Looked up from germline, CDR1 is MGHRA and CDR2 is YSYEKL. There are 12 residues in the CDR3. As DNA, the CDR3 is TGCGCCAGCAGCGAAGGCGGGGCGGAGCAGTTCTTC. It codes for CASSEGGAEQFF.

The chain employs TRBV11-2 and TRBJ1-6; unclear D gene. The length of the CDR3 is 15 residues. The germline V gene has CDR1 SGHAT and CDR2 FQNNGV. Trimming pared 2 bases from V and 7 bases from J, leaving 12 bases between. The CDR3 sequence: CASSLTGGSNSPLHF. The CDR3 nucleotides are TGTGCCAGCAGCTTAACTGGAGGCTCCAATTCACCCCTCCACTTT.

V is TRBV3-1 (or the pseudogene TRBV3-2) and J is TRBJ2-1; D is perhaps TRBD1 (5 bases). The CDR3 loop spans 16 amino acids. The V gene's germline CDR1 is LGHDT and CDR2 YNNKEL (reference sequence). Trimming shortened V by 4 bases and J by 0 bases, and 13 bases separated the two germline ends. DNA for the CDR3: TGTGCCAGCAGCCCAGCCCGCAGGGTCTCCTACAATGAGCAGTTCTTC. Its translation is CASSPARRVSYNEQFF.

The rearrangement joins TRBV27 to TRBJ2-3, with 11 nucleotides matching TRBD2. Germline values: CDR1 MNHEY, CDR2 SMNVEV (reference sequence). Trimming took 5 bases from V and 3 from J; bases not matched to a gene: 4. This CDR3 is 15 amino acids long. CDR3 region: CASSPGLAATDTQYF. In nucleotides, the CDR3 is TGTGCCAGCAGTCCGGGACTAGCGGCGACAGATACGCAGTATTTT.

The chain links TRBV5-1 to TRBJ2-2; 8 positions agree with TRBD2. The CDR3 extends over 18 amino acids. Looked up from germline, CDR1 is SGHRS and CDR2 is YFSETQ. The V and J ends lost 0 bases and 6 bases, in that order; junction bases with no gene match: 13. The CDR3, as DNA: TGCGCCAGCAGCTTGGACTTAGCGGGGACGGACTACCCCGGGGAGCTGTTTTTT. Translating it yields CASSLDLAGTDYPGELFF.

The chain is built from TRBV30 and TRBJ2-7, with 7 bases that match TRBD2. The V and J ends lost 2 bases and 7 bases, in that order; junction bases with no gene match: 8. The CDR3 totals 13 residues. Germline V gene sequence: CDR1 GTSNPN, CDR2 SVGIG (reference sequence). DNA of the CDR3: TGTGCCTGGAGTCCCGGGGGGTTCGGGGAGCAGTACTTC. Protein sequence: CAWSPGGFGEQYF.

This clone came up a few times. V is TRBV10-1 and J is TRBJ2-5; tentative D call: TRBD1 (5 bases). Germline values: CDR1 WNHNN, CDR2 SYGVQD (reference sequence). This CDR3 contains 11 residues. V was cut by 7 bases and J by 12 bases, with 15 bases left in between. CDR3 nucleotide sequence: TGCGCCAGCACTCAGGGTCCAACAGAGTACTTC. This encodes CASTQGPTEYF.

The chain couples TRBV30 to TRBJ1-1; D gene uncertain. The CDR3 contains 13 residues. Per the germline V gene, CDR1 is GTSNPN and CDR2 is SVGIG (reference sequence). Trimming took off 3 bases at V and 0 bases at J, with 8 bases between the two ends. The CDR3 DNA reads TGTGCCTGGAGACTCGGTTTGAACACTGAAGCTTTCTTT. Translation gives CAWRLGLNTEAFF.

This sequence joins TRBV29-1 and TRBJ2-7; unclear D gene. The CDR3 sequence is 12 residues long. V lost 5 bases and J lost 4, with 12 bases in between. CDR1 is SQVTM, CDR2 ANQGSEA, per germline. The CDR3 protein is CSVQYDSYEQYF. The CDR3, as DNA: TGCAGCGTTCAATACGACTCGTACGAGCAGTACTTC.

The rearrangement uses TRBV6-2 or TRBV6-3 and TRBJ2-5; the D gene is possibly TRBD1 (6 bases). Germline V CDR1 and CDR2: MNHEY, SVGEGT. V dropped 6 bases and J dropped 1 base, with 15 bases sitting between them. The CDR3 has 15 residues. The CDR3, as DNA: TGTGCCAGCAGCTCCGGACAGACAACCCAAGAGACCCAGTACTTC. Translation gives CASSSGQTTQETQYF.

The rearrangement links TRBV28 to TRBJ2-7, with 7 bases matching TRBD1. Germline V gives CDR1 MDHEN, CDR2 SYDVKM. V dropped 4 bases and J dropped 0; count of bases not matched to a gene: 3. The CDR3 is 14 residues long. CDR3 region: CASSSAGGSYEQYF. The CDR3 DNA reads TGTGCCAGCAGTTCGGCAGGGGGCTCCTACGAGCAGTACTTC.

The genes are TRBV7-6 and TRBJ1-2; 7 nucleotides agree with TRBD1. Unmatched junction bases numbered 21, after V lost 1 base and J lost 1 base. The germline V gene encodes CDR1 SGHVS and CDR2 FNYEAQ. CDR3 length: 21 residues. This chain's CDR3 is CASSLVPTSGNRGSLNYGYTF. The CDR3 DNA reads TGTGCCAGCAGCTTAGTCCCCACATCTGGAAACAGGGGCTCGCTTAACTATGGCTACACCTTC.

J is TRBJ1-1 and V is TRBV4-3; 7 nucleotides line up with TRBD1. Germline trimming cut 0 bases from V and 6 bases from J; bases unmatched to any gene: 10. CDR3 length: 16 amino acids. Germline CDR1 reads LGHNA; CDR2 reads YSLEER. CDR3 nucleotide sequence: TGCGCCAGCAGCCAAGATTTAGGGCCCAGGGGGTCTGAAGCTTTCTTT. It encodes CASSQDLGPRGSEAFF.

The V and J genes are TRBV28 and TRBJ2-1; weak D call: TRBD2 (6 bases). Trimming stripped 4 bases from V and 0 bases from J, with 16 bases between. This CDR3 is built from 17 residues. The germline V gene encodes CDR1 MDHEN and CDR2 SYDVKM. The CDR3 here is CASSSPLVGGSYNEQFF. In DNA, the CDR3 is TGTGCCAGCAGTTCCCCCTTGGTGGGGGGCTCCTACAATGAGCAGTTCTTC.

This clone was observed a single time. The chain couples TRBV19 to TRBJ2-5, with 7 bases fitting TRBD2. This CDR3 comprises 15 residues. V trimming: 7 bases; J trimming: 5 bases; junction bases outside the gene matches: 13. Germline CDR1 LNHDA, CDR2 SQIVND (reference sequence). This CDR3 is CASKLLGGPSETQYF. In nucleotides, the CDR3 is TGTGCCAGTAAATTATTGGGAGGGCCCTCTGAGACCCAGTACTTC. Full variable domain (remainder filled in from reference TRBV19 and TRBJ2-5): DGGITQSPKYLFRKEGQNVTLSCEQNLNHDAMYWYRQDPGQGLRLIYYSQIVNDFQKGDIAEGYSVSREKKESFPLTVTSAQKNPTAFYLCASKLLGGPSETQYFGPGTRLLVL.

The rearrangement uses TRBV11-2 and TRBJ2-2; D might be TRBD1 (5 bases). The germline V gene encodes CDR1 SGHAT and CDR2 FQNNGV. With 5 bases removed from V and 6 bases from J, the gap between germline ends came to 10 bases. The CDR3 has 13 amino acids. The CDR3 loop is CASSLIRAGELFF. CDR3 bases: TGTGCCAGCAGCCTAATCAGGGCCGGGGAGCTGTTTTTT.

The chain is built from TRBV9 and TRBJ2-1, with a tentative D call TRBD2 (6 bases). The CDR3 is 13 amino acids. Trimming took off 6 bases at V and 12 bases at J, with 19 bases between the two ends. Germline CDR1 and CDR2: SGDLS and YYNGEE. The CDR3 region has the DNA TGTGCCAGCAACCCCCGCGGGGATGTGGCGCAGTTCTTC. It encodes CASNPRGDVAQFF.

In this sample, this clone turned up a few times. The chain joins TRBV7-9 to TRBJ2-7; D possibly corresponds to TRBD2 (5 bases). V was cut by 2 bases and J by 8 bases, with 22 bases left in between. Germline-derived CDR1 and CDR2 are SEHNR and FQNEAQ (reference sequence). The CDR3 consists of 16 residues. The CDR3, as DNA: TGTGCCAGCAGCTTATTGGAGGCCCCCCATTCCGCGAAGCAGTACTTC. Translating it yields CASSLLEAPHSAKQYF.

The chain is built from TRBV28 and TRBJ1-3; tentative D call: TRBD1 (6 bases). Germline CDR1 MDHEN, CDR2 SYDVKM. V was clipped by 5 bases and J by 4 bases, with 18 bases between them. This CDR3 contains 16 residues. The CDR3 sequence: CASSPLLDSPGNTIYF. CDR3 nucleotide sequence: TGTGCCAGCAGTCCTCTCCTGGACAGCCCAGGAAACACCATATATTTT.

Remarks on this clone: Other DNA sequences of this sample code for an identical CDR3. The rearrangement uses TRBV7-2 and TRBJ2-5, with TRBD2 matching over 7 bases. The CDR3 runs 17 residues. With V trimmed by 5 bases and J by 5 bases, 17 bases remained unmatched. Germline values: CDR1 SGHTA, CDR2 FQGNSA. The CDR3 protein is CASSPRRRPSGMETQYF. The CDR3 region has the DNA TGTGCCAGCAGCCCCCGCCGCCGTCCTAGCGGTATGGAGACCCAGTACTTC.

DNA for the CDR3: TGTGCCAGCAGCGCCGACAGGGCCGGGGAGCTGTTTTTT. Amino acids: CASSADRAGELFF. V and J are TRBV6-5 and TRBJ2-2, with 7 bases matching TRBD1. J gave up 6 bases and V 6 bases, and 4 bases lay outside the gene matches. This CDR3 spans 13 amino acids. CDR1 MNHEY and CDR2 SVGAGI come from the germline V gene.

This clone was detected a few times. The rearrangement uses TRBV19 and TRBJ2-1, with 16 bases fitting TRBD2. The V gene's germline CDR1 is LNHDA and CDR2 SQIVND (reference sequence). V gave up 6 bases and J gave up 8 bases; unmatched junction bases: 4. The CDR3 has 15 amino acids. The CDR3, as DNA: TGTGCCAGTAGGGGACTAGCGGGAGGGGGCCATGAGCAGTTCTTC. Its protein is CASRGLAGGGHEQFF.

This chain links TRBV28 with TRBJ1-4, with no clear D. V was clipped by 7 bases and J by 0 bases, with 12 bases between them. Germline V lookup: CDR1 MDHEN, CDR2 SYDVKM. There are 15 residues in the CDR3. The CDR3 DNA sequence: TGTGCCAGCAACTCGGGGTCCGCAACTAATGAAAAACTGTTTTTT. This encodes CASNSGSATNEKLFF.